This entry concerns a single T cell receptor (beta chain). The antigen is undetermined. The PCR was carried out with 60 Vbeta primers and 13 Jbeta primers. The method was immunoSEQ multiplex PCR; TCRdb's version includes in-frame clones alone and lacks a portion of them. The sample has about 140,000 clones; roughly two thirds are singletons. The data belong to a study of cytomegalovirus exposure and HLA in healthy donors. Points from the study as a whole: The authors reported that TCR beta sequences could predict HLA-A and HLA-B alleles. These predictions were accurate for most subjects in the first cohort.

V gave up 1 base and J gave up 2 bases, with 18 bases separating them. The CDR3 contains 17 residues. The germline CDR1 and CDR2 sequences are SGHVS and FQNEAQ. The chain employs TRBV7-8 and TRBJ2-7; D is perhaps TRBD1 (5 bases). The sequence was obtained from a male donor in good health and CMV-seronegative. The sample comprised PBMCs. The CDR3 DNA reads TGTGCCAGCAGCTTAGGATACTCGGTCGACAGCGCCTACGAGCAGTACTTC. As protein: CASSLGYSVDSAYEQYF. The entire variable domain, with the rest obtained from reference TRBV7-8 and TRBJ2-7, is as follows: GAGVSQSPRYKVAKRGQDVALRCDPISGHVSLFWYQQALGQGPEFLTYFQNEAQLDKSGLPSDRFFAERPEGSVSTLKIQRTQQEDSAVYLCASSLGYSVDSAYEQYFGPGTRLTVT.